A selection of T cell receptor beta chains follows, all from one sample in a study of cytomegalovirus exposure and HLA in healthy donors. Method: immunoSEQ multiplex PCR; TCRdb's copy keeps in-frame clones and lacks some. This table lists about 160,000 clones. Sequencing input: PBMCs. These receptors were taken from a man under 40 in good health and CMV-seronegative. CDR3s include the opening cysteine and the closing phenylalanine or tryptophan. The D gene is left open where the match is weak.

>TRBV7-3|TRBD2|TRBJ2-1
TGTGCCAGCAGGGTCTCTAGCGGGAGCACTGAGCAGTTCTTC
CASRVSSGSTEQFF
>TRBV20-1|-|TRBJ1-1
TGCAGTGCCCCCAGTTACACTGAAGCTTTCTTT
CSAPSYTEAFF
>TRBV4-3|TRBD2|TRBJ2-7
TGCGCCAGCAGCCAAGTAGTTTCAGCGGGAGAAGTCCACGAGCAGTACTTC
CASSQVVSAGEVHEQYF
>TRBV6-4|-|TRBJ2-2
TGTGCCTCGGCTTCCGGGATCAACACCGGGGAGCTGTTTTTT
CASASGINTGELFF
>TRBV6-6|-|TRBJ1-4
TGTGCCATCTCGACCAGGCGCAATGAAAAACTGTTTTTT
CAISTRRNEKLFF
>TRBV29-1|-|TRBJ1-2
TGCAGCGTTCCTCCACAGGGAGACTATGGCTACACCTTC
CSVPPQGDYGYTF
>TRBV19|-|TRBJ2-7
TGTGCCAGTAGTATGTCGAACCTCAACGGCGAGCAGTACTTC
CASSMSNLNGEQYF
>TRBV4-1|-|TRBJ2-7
TGCGCCAGCAGCCAAGAATCAAGCAGGGGCATTAATACTAACTACGAGCAGTACTTC
CASSQESSRGINTNYEQYF
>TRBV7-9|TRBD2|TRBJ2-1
TGTGCCAGCAGCCCGACGTTTAGGGTAGCGGGAGTGAATAATGAGCAGTTCTTC
CASSPTFRVAGVNNEQFF
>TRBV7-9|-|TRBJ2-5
TGTGCCAGCAGCTTTCGGCAGGGAACAGAGACCCAGTACTTC
CASSFRQGTETQYF
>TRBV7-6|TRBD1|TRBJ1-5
TGTGCCACAGGGGGGAATCAGCCCCAGCATTTT
CATGGNQPQHF
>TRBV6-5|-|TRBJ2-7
TGTGCCAGCAGTTACTCGACGGGGGATCCCTACGAGCAGTACTTC
CASSYSTGDPYEQYF
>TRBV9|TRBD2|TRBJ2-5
TGTGCCAGCAGCGCCCCAGTGACTAGCGGAGGGGAGACCCAGTACTTC
CASSAPVTSGGETQYF
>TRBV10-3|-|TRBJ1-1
TGTGCCATCAGTGTGGAGGGCCACACTGAAGCTTTCTTT
CAISVEGHTEAFF
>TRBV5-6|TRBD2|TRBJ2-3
TGTGCCAGCAGCTTGGGACTAGCGGAGATGGCAGATACGCAGTATTTT
CASSLGLAEMADTQYF
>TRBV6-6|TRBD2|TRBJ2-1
TGTGCCAGCAGTCCGCGGGAGTCTAGGAGAGAGCAGTTCTTC
CASSPRESRREQFF
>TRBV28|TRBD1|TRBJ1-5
TGTGCCAGCAGCGGGACAGGGGCCGGTCAACAGCCCCAGCATTTT
CASSGTGAGQQPQHF
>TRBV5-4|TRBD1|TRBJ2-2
TGTGCCAGCAGCTTGGGTGGGACAGGGGGAAACACCGGGGAGCTGTTTTTT
CASSLGGTGGNTGELFF
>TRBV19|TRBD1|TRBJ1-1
TGTGCCAGTAGGGGACAGGGGGACGCTGAAGCTTTCTTT
CASRGQGDAEAFF
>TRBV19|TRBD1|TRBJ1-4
TGTGCCACAAAGACAGGGCCCAGCGAAGCTAATGAAAAACTGTTTTTT
CATKTGPSEANEKLFF
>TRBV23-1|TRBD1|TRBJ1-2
TGCGCCAGCAGTCGCAAGGACAGGGCATTGGCCTACACCTTC
CASSRKDRALAYTF
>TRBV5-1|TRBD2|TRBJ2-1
TGCGCCAGCAGGACTAGCGGGACAGACAATGAGCAGTTCTTC
CASRTSGTDNEQFF
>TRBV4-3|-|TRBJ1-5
TGCGCCAGCAGCCAGGCAGGTACGGCTCAGCCCCAGCATTTT
CASSQAGTAQPQHF
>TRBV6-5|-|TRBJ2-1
TGTGCCAGCAGCTGGACTACCTACAATGAGCAGTTCTTC
CASSWTTYNEQFF
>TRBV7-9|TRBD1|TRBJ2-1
TGTGCCAGCAGGGCCGGGACAGGGATCTACAATGAGCAGTTCTTC
CASRAGTGIYNEQFF
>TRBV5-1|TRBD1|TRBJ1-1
TGCGCCAGCAGCTTGCAAACAGGGGGCACTGAAGCTTTCTTT
CASSLQTGGTEAFF
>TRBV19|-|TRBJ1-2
TGTGCCAGTAGTTCCTCCTTCAGTGGCTACACCTTC
CASSSSFSGYTF
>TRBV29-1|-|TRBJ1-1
TGCAGCGTTAATAACAGGGAATTTACTGAAGCTTTCTTT
CSVNNREFTEAFF
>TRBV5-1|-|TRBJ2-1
TGCGCCAGCAGCCCTGCCAGGGGATATTTCAATGAGCAGTTCTTC
CASSPARGYFNEQFF
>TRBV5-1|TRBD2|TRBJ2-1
TGCGCCAGCAGCCCGACTAGCGGGAGGGATGAGCAGTTCTTC
CASSPTSGRDEQFF
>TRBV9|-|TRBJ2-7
TGTGCCAGCAGCGTAGCCCGGGGCGGGAACGAGCAGTACTTC
CASSVARGGNEQYF
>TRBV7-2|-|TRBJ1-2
TGTGCCAGCAGCTTAGTGGGAGGGGAAAACTATGGCTACACCTTC
CASSLVGGENYGYTF
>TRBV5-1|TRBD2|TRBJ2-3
TGCGCCAGCAGCTTGGGGCGGGAGTCTGATACGCAGTATTTT
CASSLGRESDTQYF
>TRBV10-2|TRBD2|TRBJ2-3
TGCGCCAGTCGGACTAGCGGGATTGATACGCAGTATTTT
CASRTSGIDTQYF
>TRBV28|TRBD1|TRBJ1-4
TGTGCCAGCAGTTCGCAGGGGGCGGCAATTAAAGAAAAACTGTTTTTT
CASSSQGAAIKEKLFF
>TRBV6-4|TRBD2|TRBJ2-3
TGTGCGGTCGGGGGGAGCGGGAAAGGCGGTACGCAGTATTTT
CAVGGSGKGGTQYF
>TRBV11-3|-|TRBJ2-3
TGTGCCAGCAGCTTTGCCGGGAGTCTCACAGATACGCAGTATTTT
CASSFAGSLTDTQYF
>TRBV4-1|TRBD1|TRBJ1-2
TGCGCCAGCAGCCAAGTAGGGACAGACTATGGCTACACCTTC
CASSQVGTDYGYTF
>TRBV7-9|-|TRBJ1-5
TGTGCCAGCAGCCTAGGGGGGGTCAATCAGCCCCAGCATTTT
CASSLGGVNQPQHF
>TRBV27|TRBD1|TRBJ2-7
TGTGCCAGCACCTGGACAGGGGTTGGTTCGTACGAGCAGTACTTC
CASTWTGVGSYEQYF